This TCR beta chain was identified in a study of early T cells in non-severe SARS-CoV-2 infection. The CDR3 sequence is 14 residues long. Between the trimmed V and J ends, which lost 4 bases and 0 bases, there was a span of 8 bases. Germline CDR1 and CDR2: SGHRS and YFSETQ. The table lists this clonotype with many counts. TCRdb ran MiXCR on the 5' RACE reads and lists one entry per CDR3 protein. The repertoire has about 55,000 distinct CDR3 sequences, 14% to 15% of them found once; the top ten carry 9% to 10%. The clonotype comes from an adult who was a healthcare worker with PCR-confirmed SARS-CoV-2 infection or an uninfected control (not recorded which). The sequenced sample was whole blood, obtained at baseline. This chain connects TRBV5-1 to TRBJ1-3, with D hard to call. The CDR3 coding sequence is TGCGCCAGCAGCCAAGACAACTCTGGAAACACCATATATTTT. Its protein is CASSQDNSGNTIYF. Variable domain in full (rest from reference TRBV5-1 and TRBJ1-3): KAGVTQTPRYLIKTRGQQVTLSCSPISGHRSVSWYQQTPGQGLQFLFEYFSETQRNKGNFPGRFSGRQFSNSRSEMNVSTLELGDSALYLCASSQDNSGNTIYFGEGSWLTVV.